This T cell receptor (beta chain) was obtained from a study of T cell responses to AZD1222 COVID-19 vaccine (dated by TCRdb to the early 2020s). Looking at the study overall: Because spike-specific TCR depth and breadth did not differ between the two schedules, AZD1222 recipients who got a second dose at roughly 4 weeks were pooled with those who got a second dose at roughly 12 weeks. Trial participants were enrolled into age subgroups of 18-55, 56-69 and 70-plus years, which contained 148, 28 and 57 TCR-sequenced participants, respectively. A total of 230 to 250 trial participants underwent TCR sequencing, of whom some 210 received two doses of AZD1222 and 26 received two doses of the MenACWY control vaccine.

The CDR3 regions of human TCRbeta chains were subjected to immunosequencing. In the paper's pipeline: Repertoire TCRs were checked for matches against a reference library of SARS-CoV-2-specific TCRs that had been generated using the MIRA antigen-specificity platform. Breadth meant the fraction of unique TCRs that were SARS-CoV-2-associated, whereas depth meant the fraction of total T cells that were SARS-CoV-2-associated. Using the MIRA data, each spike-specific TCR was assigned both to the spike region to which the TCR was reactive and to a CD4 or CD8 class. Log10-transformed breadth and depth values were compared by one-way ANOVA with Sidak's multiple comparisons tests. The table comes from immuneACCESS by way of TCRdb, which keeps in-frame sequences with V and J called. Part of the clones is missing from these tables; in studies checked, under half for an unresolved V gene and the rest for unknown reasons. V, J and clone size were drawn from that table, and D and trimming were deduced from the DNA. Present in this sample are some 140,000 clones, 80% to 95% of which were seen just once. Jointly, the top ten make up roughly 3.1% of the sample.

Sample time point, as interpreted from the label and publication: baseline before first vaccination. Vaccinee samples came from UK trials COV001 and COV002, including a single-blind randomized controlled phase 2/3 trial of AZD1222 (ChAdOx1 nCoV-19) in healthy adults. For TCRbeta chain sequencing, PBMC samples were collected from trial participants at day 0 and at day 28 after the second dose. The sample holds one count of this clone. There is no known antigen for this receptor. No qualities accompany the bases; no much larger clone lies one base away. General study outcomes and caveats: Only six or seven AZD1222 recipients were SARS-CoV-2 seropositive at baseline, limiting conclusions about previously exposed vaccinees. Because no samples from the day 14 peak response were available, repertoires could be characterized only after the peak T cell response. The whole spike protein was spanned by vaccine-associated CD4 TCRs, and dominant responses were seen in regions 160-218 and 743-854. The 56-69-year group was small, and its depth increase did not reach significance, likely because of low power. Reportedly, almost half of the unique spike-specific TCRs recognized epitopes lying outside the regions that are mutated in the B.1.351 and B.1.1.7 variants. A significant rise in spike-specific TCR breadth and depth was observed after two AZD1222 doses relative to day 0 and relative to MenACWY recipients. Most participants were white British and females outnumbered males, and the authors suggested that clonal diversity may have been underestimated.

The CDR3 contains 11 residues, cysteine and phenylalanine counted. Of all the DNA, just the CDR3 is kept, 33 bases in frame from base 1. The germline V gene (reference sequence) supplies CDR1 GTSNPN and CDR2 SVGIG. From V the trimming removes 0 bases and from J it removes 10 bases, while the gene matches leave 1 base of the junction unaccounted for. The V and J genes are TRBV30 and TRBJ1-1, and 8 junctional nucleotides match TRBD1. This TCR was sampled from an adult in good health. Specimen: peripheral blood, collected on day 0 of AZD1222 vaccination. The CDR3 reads CAWSVGQGAFF. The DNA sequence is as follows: TGTGCCTGGAGTGTTGGACAGGGAGCTTTCTTT.